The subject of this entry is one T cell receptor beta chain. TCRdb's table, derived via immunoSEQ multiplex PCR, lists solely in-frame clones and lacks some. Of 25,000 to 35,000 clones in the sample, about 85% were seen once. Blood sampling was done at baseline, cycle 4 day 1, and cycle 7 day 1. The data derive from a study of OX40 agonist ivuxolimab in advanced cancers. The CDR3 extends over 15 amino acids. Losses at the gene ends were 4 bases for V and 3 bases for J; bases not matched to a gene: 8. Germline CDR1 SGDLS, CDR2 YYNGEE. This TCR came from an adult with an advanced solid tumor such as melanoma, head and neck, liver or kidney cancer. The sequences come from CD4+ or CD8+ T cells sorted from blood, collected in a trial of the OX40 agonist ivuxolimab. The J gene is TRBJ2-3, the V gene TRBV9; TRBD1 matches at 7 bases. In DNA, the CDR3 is TGTGCCAGCAGCTATGTTCCAGGGGGTACAGATACGCAGTATTTT. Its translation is CASSYVPGGTDTQYF.